Listed below are T cell receptor beta chains from one sample, sequenced in a study of OX40 agonist ivuxolimab in advanced cancers. The repertoire was sequenced with immunoSEQ multiplex PCR; TCRdb's copy has only in-frame clones and lacks some. The sample includes some 75,000 clones, more than 85% seen only once; the top ten take over 2%. The sequenced sample was CD4+ or CD8+ T cells sorted from blood, obtained in a trial of the OX40 agonist ivuxolimab. These receptors were obtained from an adult with an advanced solid tumor such as melanoma, head and neck, liver or kidney cancer. Each CDR3 is given with its conserved first and last residue. A D gene is named only where the DNA matches it firmly. Clone size appears in some rows only: once, few, many, or a class for an expanded clone.

size	V	D	J	CDR3	DNA
.	TRBV16	.	TRBJ2-6	CASSQSEGFVGANVLTF	TGTGCCAGCAGCCAATCGGAGGGGTTTGTTGGGGCCAACGTCCTGACTTTC
once	TRBV7-9	.	TRBJ2-5	CASSTRGGPRVETQYF	TGTGCCAGCAGCACCAGGGGAGGTCCCCGAGTGGAGACCCAGTACTTC
.	TRBV19	.	TRBJ2-2	CASRVQGGGELFF	TGTGCCAGTAGGGTACAGGGCGGCGGGGAGCTGTTTTTT
.	TRBV19	TRBD2	TRBJ2-1	CASRPTAASGGRSSYNEQFF	TGTGCCAGTAGACCAACCGCGGCTAGCGGGGGGCGTAGCTCCTACAATGAGCAGTTCTTC
.	TRBV27	.	TRBJ2-1	CASSRLGNEQFF	TGTGCCAGCAGTAGACTCGGCAATGAGCAGTTCTTC
.	TRBV5-4	.	TRBJ1-1	CASSLVGPGNTEAFF	TGTGCCAGCAGCTTGGTGGGGCCGGGGAACACTGAAGCTTTCTTT
few	TRBV10-1	TRBD1	TRBJ1-1	CASRKSGTGVTEAFF	TGCGCCAGCAGAAAGTCCGGGACAGGGGTCACTGAAGCTTTCTTT
.	TRBV9	.	TRBJ2-2	CASTSPGRNTGELFF	TGTGCCAGCACATCCCCGGGAAGGAACACCGGGGAGCTGTTTTTT
few	TRBV30	.	TRBJ1-2	CAWRRGYTF	TGTGCGTGGCGCCGTGGCTACACCTTC
.	TRBV2	.	TRBJ2-1	CASRTRGYEQFF	TGTGCCAGCAGGACTAGGGGTTATGAGCAGTTCTTC